These 23 T cell receptor beta chains originate from one sample sequenced in a study of T cell responses to AZD1222 COVID-19 vaccine (dated by TCRdb to the early 2020s). Library preparation used the immunoSEQ multiplex PCR assay. TCRdb holds this immuneACCESS table with in-frame rearrangements only. Some clones are missing; in checked studies, unresolved V genes explain under half, and the rest has no known cause. Counted in this sample were some 100,000 clones; more than 75% of them appeared once. The ten largest account for more than 3.5% of the sample. Explained via the paper, the time point label denotes: baseline before first vaccination. Interpreted using the paper, the treatment or condition label stands for: meningococcal conjugate vaccine given as trial control. Here the sequenced sample was peripheral blood, taken on day 0 of MenACWY control vaccination. The origin of the receptors is an adult in good health.

This clone appeared a single time. This chain connects TRBV7-2 to TRBJ2-3, with 9 bases matching TRBD2. Losses at the gene ends were 5 bases for V and 1 base for J; bases not matched to a gene: 10. The length of the CDR3 is 17 residues. CDR1 is SGHTA and CDR2 is FQGNSA in the germline V gene. In DNA form, the CDR3 reads TGTGCCAGCAGCGGTATTGTTAGCGGGAGACGCACAGATACGCAGTATTTT. Translated, it gives CASSGIVSGRRTDTQYF.

The gene calls are TRBV7-2 and TRBJ2-7; 8 positions agree with TRBD2. This CDR3 contains 15 residues. Unmatched junction bases numbered 10, after V lost 4 bases and J lost 5 bases. Germline-derived CDR1 and CDR2 are SGHTA and FQGNSA. In DNA, the CDR3 is TGTGCCAGCAGCTCCGTAGCGGGAAGCAACCACGAGCAGTACTTC. As protein: CASSSVAGSNHEQYF. Filled out from reference TRBV7-2 and TRBJ2-7, the complete variable domain reads GAGVSQSPSNKVTEKGKDVELRCDPISGHTALYWYRQSLGQGLEFLIYFQGNSAPDKSGLPSDRFSAERTGGSVSTLTIQRTQQEDSAVYLCASSSVAGSNHEQYFGPGTRLTVT.

The rearrangement uses TRBV5-5 and TRBJ2-2; TRBD2 might be the D (6 bases). Germline V gene lookup returns CDR1 SGHKS and CDR2 YYEKEE (reference sequence). Trimming removed 1 base from V and 1 base from J, with 11 bases in between. The CDR3 spans 16 residues. The CDR3 region has the DNA TGTGCCAGCAGCTTGAGACCGGGAGTGAACACCGGGGAGCTGTTTTTT. This gives the protein CASSLRPGVNTGELFF.

The chain combines TRBV7-9 with TRBJ1-5; no reliable D call. The V and J ends lost 5 bases and 0 bases respectively, with 11 bases between them. The CDR3 loop spans 15 amino acids. Germline assignment: CDR1 SEHNR and CDR2 FQNEAQ (reference sequence). The CDR3 DNA follows: TGTGCCAGCAGCCCCAAGGGCGATAGCAATCAGCCCCAGCATTTT. This encodes CASSPKGDSNQPQHF.

The V call is TRBV28, the J call TRBJ2-2; TRBD2 aligns across 8 bases. V was clipped by 4 bases and J by 7 bases; unmatched bases: 11. The CDR3 is made up of 16 amino acids. The germline V gene has CDR1 MDHEN and CDR2 SYDVKM. The CDR3 sequence is CASSSGGQGRDGELFF. In DNA, the CDR3 is TGTGCCAGCAGTTCGGGGGGGCAGGGGCGAGACGGGGAGCTGTTTTTT.

This clone was counted once. The rearrangement joins TRBV11-2 to TRBJ2-2; 9 nucleotides line up with TRBD2. CDR1 and CDR2 from the germline V gene are SGHAT and FQNNGV. V dropped 3 bases and J dropped 4; count of bases not matched to a gene: 3. The CDR3 sequence is 15 residues long. DNA of the CDR3: TGTGCCAGCAGCTTCGGTAGCGGGGGCACCGGGGAGCTGTTTTTT. It codes for CASSFGSGGTGELFF.

Only one count was recorded for this clone. This sequence joins TRBV7-9 and TRBJ1-1, with 8 bases identical to TRBD1. The CDR3 is 13 residues long. Germline trimming cut 5 bases from V and 3 bases from J; bases unmatched to any gene: 2. CDR1 and CDR2 from the germline V gene are SEHNR and FQNEAQ (reference sequence). The CDR3 sequence is CASSEQGDTEAFF. The CDR3 DNA reads as TGTGCCAGCAGCGAACAGGGGGACACTGAAGCTTTCTTT. The full variable domain, with the rest looked up from reference TRBV7-9 and TRBJ1-1, is DTGVSQNPRHKITKRGQNVTFRCDPISEHNRLYWYRQTLGQGPEFLTYFQNEAQLEKSRLLSDRFSAERPKGSFSTLEIQRTEQGDSAMYLCASSEQGDTEAFFGQGTRLTVV.

The rearrangement uses TRBV7-2 and TRBJ1-2; maybe TRBD1 (5 bases). The CDR3 extends over 14 amino acids. CDR1 and CDR2 from the germline V gene are SGHTA and FQGNSA. V was cut by 3 bases and J by 8 bases, with 16 bases left in between. The CDR3 DNA reads TGTGCCAGCAGCTTCTCCTGGGGGGTTGAAGGCTACACCTTC. It codes for CASSFSWGVEGYTF.

This clone was observed a few times. This chain connects TRBV5-4 to TRBJ2-7; TRBD1 aligns across 7 bases. Trimming took 4 bases from V and 2 from J; bases not matched to a gene: 6. The germline gives CDR1 SGHNT, CDR2 YYREEE (reference sequence). The CDR3 has 14 amino acids. The CDR3 DNA sequence: TGTGCCAGCAGCCAGAGGACAGGCACCTACGAGCAGTACTTC. It yields the protein CASSQRTGTYEQYF.

The chain couples TRBV2 to TRBJ1-5; no clear D. V was trimmed by 6 bases and J by 1 base, leaving 13 bases between them. The V gene's germline CDR1 is SNHLY and CDR2 FYNNEI. This CDR3 is 15 amino acids long. The DNA of the CDR3 is TGTGCCAGCAGCCCCCCCGGAGACAGCAATCAGCCCCAGCATTTT. This gives the protein CASSPPGDSNQPQHF.

V is TRBV6-4 and J is TRBJ1-1; D perhaps matches TRBD1 (6 bases). CDR1 and CDR2 (germline): MRHNA, SNTAGT. The V end was cut by 6 bases, the J end by 4 bases, with 15 bases between. The CDR3 extends over 14 amino acids. CDR3 protein: CASRPQGTGTEAFF. Written as DNA, the CDR3 is TGTGCCAGCAGACCACAGGGTACGGGCACTGAAGCTTTCTTT.

Concerning this clone itself: The same CDR3 can be traced to other DNA sequences in this sample. The chain is built from TRBV20-1 and TRBJ2-7; unclear D gene. CDR3 length: 11 amino acids. Trimming took off 6 bases at V and 3 bases at J, with 9 bases between the two ends. CDR1 and CDR2 from the germline V gene are DFQATT and SNEGSKA (reference sequence). CDR3 loop: CSAPGVYEQYF. In DNA form, the CDR3 reads TGCAGTGCCCCCGGAGTCTACGAGCAGTACTTC.

The genes are TRBV28 and TRBJ1-4; the match to TRBD1 covers 9 bases. The CDR3 covers 16 residues. Germline loops: CDR1 MDHEN, CDR2 SYDVKM. J was trimmed by 7 bases and V by 3 bases; bases with no gene match: 9. This CDR3 reads CASSFTTGGLSEKLFF. The CDR3 DNA is TGTGCCAGCAGTTTTACTACAGGGGGCTTAAGTGAAAAACTGTTTTTT. Full variable domain (missing parts from reference TRBV28 and TRBJ1-4): DVKVTQSSRYLVKRTGEKVFLECVQDMDHENMFWYRQDPGLGLRLIYFSYDVKMKEKGDIPEGYSVSREKKERFSLILESASTNQTSMYLCASSFTTGGLSEKLFFGSGTQLSVL.

The V call is TRBV5-1, the J call TRBJ1-1, with a weak D call TRBD1 (6 bases). The length of the CDR3 is 15 residues. The V and J ends lost 0 bases and 1 base respectively, with 10 bases between them. Germline loops: CDR1 SGHRS, CDR2 YFSETQ. The CDR3 nucleotides are TGCGCCAGCAGCTTGGCGGGGGGCCGGAACACTGAAGCTTTCTTT. This codes for CASSLAGGRNTEAFF.

The chain links TRBV21-1 to TRBJ1-6. TRBV21-1 is given as a pseudogene. This CDR3 comprises 14 residues. The CDR3: CASVMGPVESPLHF. CDR3 sequence (DNA): TGTGCCAGCGTGATGGGACCGGTAGAATCACCCCTCCACTTT.

The CDR3 sequence: CASSDRVAGELFF. CDR3 in DNA: TGTGCCAGCAGTGACAGGGTAGCCGGGGAGCTGTTTTTT. The chain carries TRBV25-1 and TRBJ2-2, with D possibly TRBD1 on 5 matching bases. Trimming cost V 3 bases and J 6 bases, with 8 bases left between them. Germline CDR1 MGHDK, CDR2 SYGVNS. The CDR3 length is 13 residues. The complete variable domain, with remaining parts taken from reference TRBV25-1 and TRBJ2-2, reads EADIYQTPRYLVIGTGKKITLECSQTMGHDKMYWYQQDPGMELHLIHYSYGVNSTEKGDLSSESTVSRIRTEHFPLTLESARPSHTSQYLCASSDRVAGELFFGEGSRLTVL.

This clone came up a few times. The chain joins TRBV4-3 to TRBJ1-2; D unclear. The CDR3 consists of 16 residues. In germline, CDR1 is LGHNA, CDR2 YSLEER. Trimming shortened V by 0 bases and J by 3 bases, and 14 bases separated the two germline ends. DNA for the CDR3: TGCGCCAGCAGCCAAGAAATACGGCAGACTTACTATGGCTACACCTTC. This gives the protein CASSQEIRQTYYGYTF.

The sample holds a few counts of this clone. J is TRBJ2-2 and V is TRBV23-1; tentative D call: TRBD1 (5 bases). TRBV23-1 is marked as an open reading frame, function uncertain. V was shortened by 0 bases and J by 7 bases, with 18 bases between the two germline ends. The CDR3 has 17 amino acids. The CDR3 DNA is TGCGCCAGCAGTCAATCGTCCGGCGGCAGGGTTAGCGGGGAGCTGTTTTTT. Translated: CASSQSSGGRVSGELFF.

This clone was found once. V gene TRBV30 combines with J gene TRBJ1-6; D ambiguous. Trimming pared 6 bases from V and 7 bases from J, leaving 13 bases between. The CDR3 has 13 residues. Germline-derived CDR1 and CDR2 are GTSNPN and SVGIG (reference sequence). CDR3 sequence (DNA): TGTGCCTGTGCGGGAGTTTCGAATTCACCCCTCCACTTT. Its protein product is CACAGVSNSPLHF.

The rearrangement uses TRBV7-9 and TRBJ1-2; the D gene is possibly TRBD1 (6 bases). Between the trimmed V and J ends, which lost 4 bases and 5 bases, there was a span of 8 bases. Germline V lookup: CDR1 SEHNR, CDR2 FQNEAQ (reference sequence). The CDR3 covers 12 residues. The CDR3 DNA follows: TGTGCCAGCAGCTCACAGGGATATGGCTACACCTTC. Protein: CASSSQGYGYTF.

The CDR3 spells CASSLNPGLAGTGELFF. For the CDR3, the DNA is TGTGCCAGCAGCCTGAACCCGGGACTAGCGGGCACCGGGGAGCTGTTTTTT. The chain links TRBV7-2 to TRBJ2-2; 12 nucleotides align to TRBD2. V lost 5 bases to trimming and J lost 4 bases; unmatched junction nucleotides: 8. Germline-derived CDR1 and CDR2 are SGHTA and FQGNSA. The CDR3 contains 17 residues. Looking up the rest from reference TRBV7-2 and TRBJ2-2 gives the full variable domain: GAGVSQSPSNKVTEKGKDVELRCDPISGHTALYWYRQSLGQGLEFLIYFQGNSAPDKSGLPSDRFSAERTGGSVSTLTIQRTQQEDSAVYLCASSLNPGLAGTGELFFGEGSRLTVL.

V is TRBV19 and J is TRBJ1-5, with D possibly TRBD1 on 5 matching bases. V was clipped by 0 bases and J by 4 bases, with 13 bases between them. This CDR3 contains 16 residues. Germline CDR1 reads LNHDA; CDR2 reads SQIVND (reference sequence). CDR3 region: CASSIDGQSFNQPQHF. The CDR3 coding sequence is TGTGCCAGTAGTATAGACGGACAAAGTTTTAATCAGCCCCAGCATTTT. Based on the CDR3 plus reference TRBV19 and TRBJ1-5, the full variable domain is DGGITQSPKYLFRKEGQNVTLSCEQNLNHDAMYWYRQDPGQGLRLIYYSQIVNDFQKGDIAEGYSVSREKKESFPLTVTSAQKNPTAFYLCASSIDGQSFNQPQHFGDGTRLSIL.

This chain links TRBV18 with TRBJ2-3, with 7 bases that match TRBD2. The V gene's germline CDR1 is KGHSH and CDR2 LQKENI. V trimming: 3 bases; J trimming: 4 bases; junction bases outside the gene matches: 1. CDR3 length equals 13 residues. Written as DNA, the CDR3 is TGTGCCAGCTCACCGGGGGGGGCAGATACGCAGTATTTT. Residues: CASSPGGADTQYF.